Included here is one T cell receptor (beta chain) sequence, with context. The data stem from a study of blood T cell repertoires in COVID-19. Overall study context: From the United States, Italy and Spain came samples of acute and convalescent COVID-19.

V was pared by 3 bases and J by 4 bases, with 16 bases between. Germline lookup yields CDR1 DFQATT and CDR2 SNEGSKA (reference sequence). This CDR3 has 15 residues. In the original processing: Using reference gene primer amplification, nucleated cell counts were estimated. Generated by immunoSEQ multiplex PCR, the TCRdb table keeps only in-frame clones and is missing some. For V, J and clone size, that table is used; D and trimming come from the DNA. The sample contains around 190,000 clones, about 88% of which appear only once. Individuals aged 18 to 89 years were recruited from approximately 22 US areas.

This clonotype was sampled from a young woman who had recovered from COVID-19. The rearrangement links TRBV20-1 to TRBJ1-5; D unclear. The sequenced sample consisted of PBMCs or T cells enriched from blood (not recorded which). The CDR3 DNA reads TGCAGTGCTAGTTCGGCAGGCCATCCTAATCAGCCCCAGCATTTT. It specifies CSASSAGHPNQPQHF.